The subject of this entry is one T cell receptor (beta chain). No cognate antigen has been identified for it. The input lacks base qualities; no much larger clone sits a single base away. Library construction relied on the immunoSEQ multiplex PCR assay. The multiplex PCR relied on a mix of 60 forward primers for TCR Vbeta segments and 13 reverse primers for TCR Jbeta segments. The CDR3 region of rearranged TCR beta genes was amplified from genomic DNA with a multiplex PCR assay. On the Illumina HiSeq System, the amplified TCR beta libraries were sequenced as 87-base-pair reads. The authors processed their data as follows. In a later analysis, tens of millions of unique TCR beta chains were counted across the 650 to 700 repertoires, and roughly 10 million of these chains were shared by at least two donors. A nearest-neighbor algorithm error-corrected the raw reads and collapsed the reads into unique sequences, merging closely related sequences to remove PCR and sequencing errors. V, D and J gene segments were assigned by aligning CDR3 sequences to IMGT reference sequences. For a sequence to be retained, a match of at least six nucleotides to both a V gene segment and a J gene segment was required. Rearrangements were classified as productive when the CDR3 lacked stop codons and remained in frame with V and J, and all other rearrangements were classified as non-productive. Following IMGT convention, CDR3 was defined as the stretch from the second conserved V-encoded cysteine up to the conserved J-encoded phenylalanine. The earlier analysis of approximately 500 of the donors excluded sequences that lacked an unambiguous match to a single V gene segment. In an earlier analysis of roughly 500 of the donors, V segments were called functional above 56.7% productive rearrangements and were called segregating when the between-donor standard deviation exceeded 5%. A statistical classification framework was built for diagnosing cytomegalovirus status from the catalog of TCR beta chain sequences. In a later analysis, V and J genes were assigned by comparing TCR nucleotide sequences against IMGT/GENE-DB human TR gene sequences. In a later analysis, CDR3 sequences and most-parsimonious VDJ recombination scenarios were assigned using the TCRdist pipeline. In a later analysis, every TCR beta chain was defined by the combination of its CDR3 amino acid sequence and its V-gene family, and reads without a unique V-gene family were dropped. A later analysis removed over 500 highly shared, low-generation-probability nucleotide sequences to deal with suspected cross-contamination and a sequencing artifact. A later analysis calculated a clonal expansion index for each public chain from normalized within-repertoire ranks of inferred template counts. In a later analysis, generation probabilities were computed using a VDJ recombination model fitted to out-of-frame rearrangements, and the results were checked against IGoR. In a later analysis, TCR-TCR, TCR-HLA and TCR-CMV co-occurrence was scored with hypergeometric tests, and a repertoire-size bias correction was applied to TCR pairs. In a later analysis, false discovery rates were estimated by permuting HLA or CMV assignments 20 times. In a later analysis, co-occurring TCRs were grouped using DBSCAN, and TCRdist sequence similarity was added for clustering within HLA-allele-positive subsets. For co-occurrence clustering, repertoires with fewer than 30,000 or more than 120,000 public chains were excluded, along with a handful of repertoires with anomalous nucleotide sharing. The table was pulled from immuneACCESS by TCRdb, which kept in-frame rearrangements only. Such tables lose some clones; where checked, under half of the loss comes from unresolved V genes, and the rest has no known cause. The V and J calls and clone size were taken over from that table, and D and trimming were inferred from the DNA. The sample yields about 200,000 clones; 75% to 90% were counted once. The ten largest clones capture approximately 0.31% of the sample.

The germline V gene sets CDR1 to SGHVS and CDR2 to FNYEAQ. Cut back by 5 bases and 2 bases, the V and J ends lie 13 bases apart. The CDR3, cysteine through phenylalanine, is 14 amino acids long. The only DNA kept is the CDR3, 42 bases in frame from the first base. The data were taken from a study of cytomegalovirus exposure and HLA in healthy donors (dated 2017 in TCRdb). Broadly, across the study: According to an earlier analysis of a few hundred of the donors, about 179 million T cells yielded 90 million to 130 million unique TCR beta sequences and less than 300 Gb of sequence data. An early release covering roughly 600 HLA-typed donors comprised about 290 gigabases of sequencing data and roughly 85 million unique TCR sequences. The genetic ancestry cluster associated with self-reported Caucasian donors included about 84% of the roughly 380 genotyped donors. The aim of the study was to test whether cataloging public T cell receptors could identify signatures of past pathogen exposure. The study used immunosequencing to profile the T cell repertoires of 666 subjects and linked those repertoires to cytomegalovirus serostatus. Besides the first cohort of under 700 subjects, a separate validation cohort made up of 90 to 150 different subjects was used. To predict cytomegalovirus infection status, the study brought together high-throughput TCR immunosequencing, statistical association of individual TCRs with disease status, and machine learning. A later analysis re-examined previously published TCR beta repertoires from just over 650 donors and added high-resolution HLA genotyping to investigate patterns of TCR occurrence. The later analysis used no new phenotypic data to find candidate immune exposures, relying instead on TCR beta sequences and their occurrence across donors. In an earlier analysis of several hundred of the donors, high-throughput TCR beta sequencing was used to judge whether each TCR beta V gene segment behaved as functional or pseudogenic. Donor age, sex, ethnicity and CMV serostatus were compiled together with the repertoire data. A later genetic analysis used genome-wide SNP genotypes for about 60% of the roughly 670 donors, treating that subset as a discovery cohort. All discovery cohort repertoires had been generated on a single sequencing platform. HLA typing covered class I and class II loci at four-digit resolution. The number of typed donors differed by locus: about 620-630 for A, B, C, DRB1 and DQB1; roughly 510 for DQA1; 606 for DPA1; and 450 to 480 for DPB1. Because of strong linkage in the cohort, roughly 5 DR-DQ haplotypes were treated as single units for association and clustering. Among 300 to 500 genotyped donors of the cohort, an average of approximately 240,000 unique TCR beta nucleotide sequences was sequenced per donor, of which about 19% were non-productive.

Results and caveats for the whole study, not just this receptor: A later analysis reported that several top co-occurrence clusters appeared linked to parvovirus B19, influenza, CMV and Epstein-Barr virus. Some IMGT-functional V segments, including TRBV6-2 and TRBV6-3, could not be told apart with the 87-base-pair reads, so those segments were excluded. Because HLA typing was missing for some donors at each locus, association tests included only the typed subset. In a later analysis, the rate of TCR association differed among HLA loci, with DRB1 alleles having the most associated TCRs and HLA-C alleles having the fewest. The study listed 170 or so TCR beta chains as associated with cytomegalovirus. A later genetic analysis reported fewer N-insertions in productive TCRs among donors in an Asian-associated ancestry cluster than the roughly 620-donor mean. According to a later analysis, most CMV-associated TCR beta chains appeared to be HLA-restricted, and the HLA associations seemed to be driven largely by CMV exposure. Assigning TCR associations to individual alleles was difficult when HLA alleles, especially DR and DQ, strongly co-occurred. In vitro tests confirmed that a few of the cytomegalovirus-associated TCR beta chains recognize cytomegalovirus antigens. Roughly uniform sequencing depth across donors was assumed in presence/absence analyses, although this assumption may not hold. The cohort was sequenced for TCR beta chains only, and without alpha or paired-chain data the features that could be detected were limited. Immune exposure information for the cohort was limited to CMV serostatus. Correlated functional status among segregating V segments might reflect linkage disequilibrium, but an unknown experimental factor could not be ruled out. The sequencing pipeline was judged likely to have produced a cluster of highly shared sequence variants as a technical artifact. Specific HLA alleles were associated with 15,000 to 20,000 TCR beta sequences at a false discovery rate of 0.05 in a later analysis. The earlier analysis of nearly 600 of the donors excluded fewer than 20 rarely observed V segments, including chromosome 9 orphons, because counts were too low. In an earlier analysis of some 550 of the donors, most TCR beta V segments were observed in productive rearrangements about 90% or about 30% of the time, broadly matching IMGT annotations. In a later analysis, HLA-associated TCR beta chains were found to be more clonally expanded and to have lower generation probabilities than equally common non-associated chains. An association between a missense DCLRE1C variant and V-gene and J-gene trimming of TCR beta chains was found in a later genetic analysis and replicated in an independent cohort. Across donors, most TCR sequences were observed very rarely, whereas some public TCRs were present in many individuals. In both the original and validation cohorts, the classifier was reported to diagnose cytomegalovirus status with high specificity and sensitivity. According to the authors, the approach could potentially be generalized to other disease states and immunological phenotypes. A further reported finding was that TCR beta sequences accurately predicted the HLA-A and HLA-B alleles for most subjects in the first cohort.

The cohort was made up of 666 healthy bone marrow donors. All cohort members were sampled while nominally healthy, although unrecorded immune exposures were likely present. The donor was CMV seronegative and was included in the group of several hundred seronegative cohort members. A peripheral blood sample was collected from each donor, and TCR beta sequencing was performed on peripheral blood mononuclear cells. The Qiagen DNeasy Blood Extraction Kit was used to extract genomic DNA from the blood cell samples. The sample comprised PBMCs. The chain uses TRBV7-6 and TRBJ2-7; a weak D assignment points to TRBD1 (5 bases agree). The receptor was derived from a woman aged 25 to 39 in good health and CMV-seronegative. The CDR3 is CASSPGQTPYEQYF. The DNA is TGTGCCAGCAGCCCAGGACAAACTCCCTACGAGCAGTACTTC.